Shown below are 19 T cell receptor beta chains from a single sample sequenced in a study of blood T cell repertoires in COVID-19. Repertoires were generated with immunoSEQ multiplex PCR, while TCRdb's copy carries only in-frame clones and drops some. The repertoire has 250,000 to 300,000 clones, nearly 90% of them found once; the top ten carry 2.1%. Sequencing was performed on peripheral blood. The receptors originated from a woman between 55 and 75 years old with COVID-19, enrolled during active disease.

The chain uses TRBV9 and TRBJ1-1; the D gene is possibly TRBD1 (6 bases). The germline gives CDR1 SGDLS, CDR2 YYNGEE. This CDR3 region has 15 residues. Trimming took off 4 bases at V and 0 bases at J, with 13 bases between the two ends. The DNA for the CDR3 is TGTGCCAGCAGCTATGGGGGACACCTGAACACTGAAGCTTTCTTT. It encodes CASSYGGHLNTEAFF.

This clone appeared a few times. The chain carries TRBV2 and TRBJ2-2, with 8 bases matching TRBD1. Germline CDR1 is SNHLY and CDR2 is FYNNEI. The V gene end was trimmed by 5 bases and the J gene end by 4 bases; junction bases not matched to a gene: 3. The CDR3 length is 14 residues. CDR3 nucleotides: TGTGCCAGCAGTACACAGGGGGGCACCGGGGAGCTGTTTTTT. Translation: CASSTQGGTGELFF.

The V gene is TRBV6-5, the J gene TRBJ2-3; 9 positions agree with TRBD1. Trimming removed 11 bases from V and 1 base from J; junction bases left unmatched: 10. CDR3 length: 15 residues. CDR1 and CDR2 from the germline V gene are MNHEY and SVGAGI. DNA of the CDR3: TGTGCCGCCAGCCCCCGGGACAGGGGCACAGATACGCAGTATTTT. Encoded protein: CAASPRDRGTDTQYF.

The V and J genes are TRBV10-1 and TRBJ2-2; D is possibly TRBD2 (7 bases). V was pared by 11 bases and J by 5 bases, with 30 bases between. Germline V lookup: CDR1 WNHNN, CDR2 SYGVQD (reference sequence). The CDR3 totals 18 residues. The CDR3 is CAVLQPLVGGRETGELFF. CDR3 nucleotides: TGCGCCGTTCTTCAGCCGCTAGTGGGGGGGCGCGAAACCGGGGAGCTGTTTTTT.

The rearrangement uses TRBV20-1 and TRBJ1-1; D call uncertain. V was shortened by 4 bases and J by 7 bases, with 10 bases between the two germline ends. This CDR3 is built from 11 residues. CDR1 and CDR2 from the germline V gene are DFQATT and SNEGSKA (reference sequence). The CDR3: CSANAGIEAFF. The CDR3 DNA reads TGCAGTGCTAACGCAGGTATTGAAGCTTTCTTT.

V and J are TRBV15 and TRBJ2-1, with D maybe TRBD1 (6 bases). The CDR3 spans 16 residues. V gave up 0 bases and J gave up 0 bases, with 9 bases separating them. The germline V gene has CDR1 LNHNV and CDR2 YYDKDF (reference sequence). In nucleotides, the CDR3 is TGTGCCACCAGCAGAGAACCGGGACACTCCTACAATGAGCAGTTCTTC. It yields the protein CATSREPGHSYNEQFF.

In its sample, this clone was seen once. The V call is TRBV9, the J call TRBJ1-5; unclear D gene. Germline loops: CDR1 SGDLS, CDR2 YYNGEE. Trimming stripped 0 bases from V and 0 bases from J, with 7 bases between. This CDR3 is 15 amino acids long. The CDR3 DNA sequence: TGTGCCAGCAGCGTAGACGGTCATAGCAATCAGCCCCAGCATTTT. Its translation is CASSVDGHSNQPQHF.

This chain connects TRBV18 to TRBJ1-2; the D gene is possibly TRBD1 (6 bases). The germline V and J ends were trimmed by 2 bases and 0 bases, with 7 bases remaining between them. Per germline, CDR1 KGHSH and CDR2 LQKENI. The CDR3 extends over 14 amino acids. DNA of the CDR3: TGTGCCAGCTCACCAGGGACACCTAACTATGGCTACACCTTC. Protein product: CASSPGTPNYGYTF.

V usage is TRBV7-2 and J usage is TRBJ2-2, with 7 positions matching TRBD2. The V gene's germline CDR1 is SGHTA and CDR2 FQGNSA. This CDR3 is built from 16 residues. V lost 4 bases and J lost 5; bases outside the gene matches: 10. As DNA, the CDR3 is TGTGCCAGCAGCTCCTTCGGGAGGCGGGGAACCGGGGAGCTGTTTTTT. Encoded protein: CASSSFGRRGTGELFF. Using reference TRBV7-2 and TRBJ2-2 for the parts outside the CDR3, the full variable domain is GAGVSQSPSNKVTEKGKDVELRCDPISGHTALYWYRQSLGQGLEFLIYFQGNSAPDKSGLPSDRFSAERTGGSVSTLTIQRTQQEDSAVYLCASSSFGRRGTGELFFGEGSRLTVL.

The J gene is TRBJ2-5, the V gene TRBV7-2; 9 bases are shared with TRBD2. The ends lost 6 bases at V and 2 bases at J; junction bases unmatched: 7. This CDR3 region has 15 residues. From germline, CDR1 is SGHTA and CDR2 FQGNSA. The CDR3 loop is CASRSRLAGQETQYF. The DNA of the CDR3 is TGTGCCAGCAGAAGTCGTCTAGCGGGGCAAGAGACCCAGTACTTC.

The chain is built from TRBV7-9 and TRBJ2-7; 10 nucleotides align to TRBD1. The CDR3 has 14 residues. The J segment lost 2 bases and the V segment lost 7 bases, leaving 5 bases of the junction unmatched. Germline lookup yields CDR1 SEHNR and CDR2 FQNEAQ (reference sequence). CDR3 sequence: CASNTGTGAYEQYF. The CDR3 DNA reads TGTGCCAGCAATACCGGGACAGGGGCCTACGAGCAGTACTTC.

This rearrangement joins TRBV25-1 to TRBJ2-3; the D gene is possibly TRBD2 (5 bases). This CDR3 contains 13 residues. Trimming stripped 6 bases from V and 7 bases from J, with 14 bases between. From germline, CDR1 is MGHDK and CDR2 SYGVNS. CDR3 in DNA: TGTGCCAGCAGCCTTCCCGGGATTAATACGCAGTATTTT. This codes for CASSLPGINTQYF.

V and J are TRBV7-9 and TRBJ2-6; 10 bases fit TRBD1. Germline CDR1 is SEHNR and CDR2 is FQNEAQ (reference sequence). The CDR3 has 18 residues. J gave up 2 bases and V 3 bases, and 7 bases lay outside the gene matches. Here the CDR3 DNA reads TGTGCCAGCAGCTTCCCGGGACAGGGGCTCACTGGGGCCAACGTCCTGACTTTC. Translation: CASSFPGQGLTGANVLTF. Together with reference TRBV7-9 and TRBJ2-6, the CDR3 gives the full variable domain: DTGVSQNPRHKITKRGQNVTFRCDPISEHNRLYWYRQTLGQGPEFLTYFQNEAQLEKSRLLSDRFSAERPKGSFSTLEIQRTEQGDSAMYLCASSFPGQGLTGANVLTFGAGSRLTVL.

This rearrangement joins TRBV25-1 to TRBJ2-3, with TRBD1 as a possible D gene (5 bases). Trimming took off 6 bases at V and 3 bases at J, with 10 bases between the two ends. This CDR3 region has 13 residues. Germline CDR1 and CDR2: MGHDK and SYGVNS. The CDR3 nucleotides read TGTGCCAGCAGGGTGGACACTACAGATACGCAGTATTTT. Its translation: CASRVDTTDTQYF.

This chain joins TRBV6-6 and TRBJ1-5, with 8 bases identical to TRBD1. Trimming cost V 6 bases and J 6 bases; bases outside gene matches: 7. The germline V gene encodes CDR1 MNHNY and CDR2 SVGAGI (reference sequence). CDR3 length: 14 amino acids. The CDR3 DNA sequence: TGTGCCAGCAGCCCGACAGGGACAGGTCAGCCCCAGCATTTT. Amino acids: CASSPTGTGQPQHF.

The J gene is TRBJ1-5, the V gene TRBV19; TRBD1 might be the D (6 bases). The V and J ends lost 6 bases and 0 bases respectively, with 15 bases between them. CDR1 is LNHDA and CDR2 is SQIVND in the germline V gene (reference sequence). The CDR3 runs 16 residues. The CDR3 bases are TGTGCCAGTAGGAACAGGGAAACAATTAGCAATCAGCCCCAGCATTTT. It translates to CASRNRETISNQPQHF. Complete variable domain (other parts from reference TRBV19 and TRBJ1-5): DGGITQSPKYLFRKEGQNVTLSCEQNLNHDAMYWYRQDPGQGLRLIYYSQIVNDFQKGDIAEGYSVSREKKESFPLTVTSAQKNPTAFYLCASRNRETISNQPQHFGDGTRLSIL.

The rearrangement joins TRBV7-9 to TRBJ2-3; 7 positions match TRBD1. CDR1 and CDR2 (germline): SEHNR, FQNEAQ (reference sequence). J lost 2 bases, V lost 7 bases, and 6 bases had no gene match. The CDR3 has 14 residues. The CDR3 DNA reads as TGTGCCAGCAACTCAGACAGGGCCACAGATACGCAGTATTTT. This encodes CASNSDRATDTQYF.

The V call is TRBV4-1, the J call TRBJ1-1; D is ambiguous. In germline, CDR1 is MGHRA, CDR2 YSYEKL. CDR3 size: 14 residues. The ends were cut back, 3 bases at V and 4 bases at J, with 12 bases in the middle. CDR3 in amino acids: CASSQPRGRTEAFF. Here the CDR3 DNA reads TGCGCCAGCAGCCAGCCCAGAGGCCGCACTGAAGCTTTCTTT.

This clone was detected only once. The chain recombines TRBV27 with TRBJ1-1; 7 bases are shared with TRBD1. Germline assignment: CDR1 MNHEY and CDR2 SMNVEV (reference sequence). The CDR3 consists of 15 residues. V shed 6 bases, J shed 0 bases, and the junction held 7 bases outside the gene matches. The CDR3 coding sequence is TGTGCCAGCAGGCCAACGGGACAGATGAACACTGAAGCTTTCTTT. As protein: CASRPTGQMNTEAFF.